These T cell receptor beta chains were read from a single sample in a study of beta chain features in type 1 diabetes. Profiling relied on immunoSEQ multiplex PCR, and the TCRdb table lists in-frame clones only, not all of them. Among more than 150,000 clones listed, roughly an eighth were seen once. The sequenced sample was central memory CD4+ T cells from blood. Receptors were obtained from a woman between 18 and 30 years old in good health. The CDR3 runs from the conserved cysteine through the conserved F or W. Each record gives: D gene, clone size, J gene, CDR3 length, V gene, CDR3 protein, CDR3 DNA. D genes are given only for firm matches. Not all rows give a size; the values are once, few, many and, for expanded clones, a class.

d_call: .
clone_size: .
j_call: TRBJ2-2
cdr3_length: 19
v_call: TRBV7-3
cdr3_aa: CASSPGLAGESGTPGSCFF
cdr3_nt: .

d_call: .
clone_size: few
j_call: TRBJ2-7
cdr3_length: 15
v_call: TRBV5-1
cdr3_aa: CASSFERGLYYEQYF
cdr3_nt: TGCGCCAGCAGCTTCGAAAGGGGCCTCTACTACGAGCAGTACTTC

d_call: TRBD1
clone_size: few
j_call: TRBJ1-2
cdr3_length: 14
v_call: TRBV9
cdr3_aa: CASSPQGADYGYTF
cdr3_nt: TGTGCCAGCAGCCCGCAGGGGGCTGATTATGGCTACACCTTC

d_call: .
clone_size: few
j_call: TRBJ2-5
cdr3_length: 14
v_call: TRBV5-1
cdr3_aa: CASSEGVAAETQYF
cdr3_nt: TGCGCCAGCAGCGAGGGGGTGGCCGCGGAGACCCAGTACTTC

d_call: .
clone_size: .
j_call: TRBJ2-5
cdr3_length: 14
v_call: TRBV5-4
cdr3_aa: CASSSDSFQETQYF
cdr3_nt: TGTGCCAGCAGCTCCGACAGTTTCCAAGAGACCCAGTACTTC

d_call: TRBD2
clone_size: .
j_call: TRBJ2-5
cdr3_length: 16
v_call: TRBV4-1
cdr3_aa: CASSQGGLAGGETQYF
cdr3_nt: TGCGCCAGCAGCCAAGGAGGGCTAGCGGGAGGGGAGACCCAGTACTTC

d_call: .
clone_size: .
j_call: TRBJ2-7
cdr3_length: 15
v_call: TRBV11-3
cdr3_aa: CASSLGARQDYEQYF
cdr3_nt: TGTGCCAGCAGCTTAGGGGCTAGACAGGACTACGAGCAGTACTTC

d_call: .
clone_size: .
j_call: TRBJ2-6
cdr3_length: 13
v_call: TRBV6-5
cdr3_aa: CASSSSGANVLTF
cdr3_nt: TGTGCCAGCAGCTCCTCGGGGGCCAACGTCCTGACTTTC

d_call: TRBD2
clone_size: .
j_call: TRBJ2-2
cdr3_length: 16
v_call: TRBV18
cdr3_aa: CASSPSSGSNTGELFF
cdr3_nt: TGTGCCAGCTCACCCTCTAGCGGGAGCAACACCGGGGAGCTGTTTTTT

d_call: .
clone_size: .
j_call: TRBJ2-6
cdr3_length: 16
v_call: TRBV4-3
cdr3_aa: CASSREQASGANVLTF
cdr3_nt: TGCGCCAGCAGCCGAGAACAGGCCTCTGGGGCCAACGTCCTGACTTTC

d_call: TRBD1
clone_size: .
j_call: TRBJ1-5
cdr3_length: 15
v_call: TRBV7-8
cdr3_aa: CASSQDRNSNQPQHF
cdr3_nt: TGTGCCAGCAGCCAGGACAGGAATAGCAATCAGCCCCAGCATTTT